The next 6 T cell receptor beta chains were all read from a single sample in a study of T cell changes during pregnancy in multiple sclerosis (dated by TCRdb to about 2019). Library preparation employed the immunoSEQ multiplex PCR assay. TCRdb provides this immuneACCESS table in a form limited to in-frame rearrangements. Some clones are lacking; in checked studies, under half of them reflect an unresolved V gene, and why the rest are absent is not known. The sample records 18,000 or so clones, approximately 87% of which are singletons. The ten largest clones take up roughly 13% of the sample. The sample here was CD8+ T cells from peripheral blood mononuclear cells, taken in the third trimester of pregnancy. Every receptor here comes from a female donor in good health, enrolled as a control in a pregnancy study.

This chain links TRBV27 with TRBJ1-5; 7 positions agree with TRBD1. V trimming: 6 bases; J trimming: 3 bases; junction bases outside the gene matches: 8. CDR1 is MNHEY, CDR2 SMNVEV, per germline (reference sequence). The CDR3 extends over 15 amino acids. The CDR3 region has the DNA TGTGCCAGCAGCTGGACAGGCACGTCCAATCAGCCCCAGCATTTT. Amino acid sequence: CASSWTGTSNQPQHF.

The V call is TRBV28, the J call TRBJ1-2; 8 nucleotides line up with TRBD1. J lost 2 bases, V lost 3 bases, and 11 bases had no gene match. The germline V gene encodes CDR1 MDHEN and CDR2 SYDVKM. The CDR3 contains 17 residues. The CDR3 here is CASSFGEQGAPNYGYTF. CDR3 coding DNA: TGTGCCAGCAGTTTCGGGGAGCAGGGGGCGCCGAACTATGGCTACACCTTC.

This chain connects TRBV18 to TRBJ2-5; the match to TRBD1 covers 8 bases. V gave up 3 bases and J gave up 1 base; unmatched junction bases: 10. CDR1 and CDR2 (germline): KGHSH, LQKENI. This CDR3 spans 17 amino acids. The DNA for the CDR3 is TGTGCCAGCTCACCCGCGGACAGGGCGACCATCCAAGAGACCCAGTACTTC. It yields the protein CASSPADRATIQETQYF.

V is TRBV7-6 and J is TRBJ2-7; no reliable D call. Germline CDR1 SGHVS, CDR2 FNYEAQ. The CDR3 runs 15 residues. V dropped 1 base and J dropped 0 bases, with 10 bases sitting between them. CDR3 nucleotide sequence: TGTGCCAGCAGCTTAGAACCCATTAGCTCCTACGAGCAGTACTTC. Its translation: CASSLEPISSYEQYF.

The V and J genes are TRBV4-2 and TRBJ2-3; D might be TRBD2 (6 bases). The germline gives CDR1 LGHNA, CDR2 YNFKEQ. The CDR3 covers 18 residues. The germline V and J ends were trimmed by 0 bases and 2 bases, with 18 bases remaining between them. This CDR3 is CASSQDEGTSLNTDTQYF. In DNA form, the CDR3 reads TGTGCCAGCAGCCAAGATGAGGGGACTTCTCTAAACACAGATACGCAGTATTTT.

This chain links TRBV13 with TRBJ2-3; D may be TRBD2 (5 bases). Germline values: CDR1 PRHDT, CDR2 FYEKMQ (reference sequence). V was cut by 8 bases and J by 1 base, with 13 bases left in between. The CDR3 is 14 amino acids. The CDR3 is CASSLASRTDTQYF. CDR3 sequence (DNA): TGTGCCAGCTCTCTAGCTTCTCGCACAGATACGCAGTATTTT.